Shown below are 10 T cell receptor beta chains from a single sample sequenced in a study of regulatory T cells in long-lasting Graves disease. According to the study, TCR beta libraries were built with iRepertoire HTBI primers and CDR3-region Arm-PCR. TCRdb reprocessed the multiplex PCR reads via MiXCR and lists one record per CDR3 protein. The sample contains 250,000 to 300,000 distinct CDR3 sequences, approximately 20% of which appear only once. The sample's time point: newly diagnosed GD, antithyroid drugs for less than 3 months. RNA extracted from PBMCs served as the sequencing template. These records were also assigned to another study, of T cells in Graves' hyperthyroidism and ophthalmopathy.

Sequences were derived from peripheral blood mononuclear cells (PBMCs), sampled at new diagnosis, from a patient treated with antithyroid drugs. The receptors were gathered from a woman in her 30s with Graves disease.

This clonotype was picked up many times. The rearrangement links TRBV24-1 to TRBJ2-3; 7 bases agree with TRBD1. The CDR3 consists of 15 residues. Germline CDR1 reads KGHDR; CDR2 reads SFDVKD. J lost 6 bases, V lost 3 bases, and 8 bases had no gene match. In DNA, the CDR3 is TGTGCCACCAGTGATCGGGACAGCAGGGACGATACGCAGTATTTT. Translation gives CATSDRDSRDDTQYF.

This clonotype was recorded a few times. V gene TRBV20-1 combines with J gene TRBJ1-2; 7 bases are a match to TRBD1. This CDR3 has 15 residues. J was trimmed by 8 bases and V by 1 base; bases with no gene match: 13. Per germline, CDR1 DFQATT and CDR2 SNEGSKA (reference sequence). The CDR3 region is CSARVYRGGDHGYTF. The CDR3 coding sequence is TGCAGTGCTAGAGTTTACAGGGGCGGGGATCACGGCTACACCTTC.

This clonotype was counted ten times or more. The chain recombines TRBV7-2 with TRBJ2-1; D gene unclear. Germline V gene lookup returns CDR1 SGHTA and CDR2 FQGNSA. The CDR3 is 15 residues long. The V gene lost 5 bases and the J gene lost 9 bases, with 20 bases spanning the gap. This CDR3 reads CASSLSGSWVGEQFF. As DNA, the CDR3 is TGTGCCAGCAGCCTATCCGGGTCCTGGGTGGGTGAGCAGTTCTTC.

At least ten counts were recorded for this clonotype. CDR3 protein: CASSVQKSYEQYF. CDR3 bases: TGTGCCAGCAGTGTGCAGAAATCCTACGAGCAGTACTTC. The chain is built from TRBV6-1 and TRBJ2-7; D not resolved. V lost 4 bases and J lost 1, with 8 bases in between. CDR3 length equals 13 residues. Germline V gene data show CDR1 as MNHNS and CDR2 as SASEGT.

This clonotype was seen once. This may be a read error: a much more frequent sequence differs by one nucleotide. Given the absence of the conserved phenylalanine or tryptophan at the CDR3 end, a read error is likely. The chain carries TRBV4-1 and TRBJ1-4; 9 bases are shared with TRBD1. Germline-derived CDR1 and CDR2 are MGHRA and YSYEKL. V lost 4 bases to trimming and J lost 2 bases; unmatched junction nucleotides: 5. The CDR3 totals 16 residues. For the CDR3, the DNA is TGCGCCAGCAGCCGCCAACAGGGGGCCACTAATGAAAAACTGTTTCTT. Translating gives CASSRQQGATNEKLFL.

This clonotype occurred many times. The V gene is TRBV5-6, the J gene TRBJ2-7; no definite D call. The CDR3 covers 14 residues. Germline assignment: CDR1 SGHDT and CDR2 YYEEEE. The V and J ends lost 4 bases and 2 bases respectively, with 13 bases between them. CDR3 loop: CASSTSTGTYEQYF. The CDR3 region has the DNA TGTGCCAGCAGCACCTCGACGGGTACCTACGAGCAGTACTTC.

This clonotype was observed a handful of times. This chain connects TRBV19 to TRBJ2-1; TRBD2 matches 9 bases. Looked up from germline, CDR1 is LNHDA and CDR2 is SQIVND (reference sequence). The CDR3 has 14 amino acids. The ends lost 7 bases at V and 5 bases at J; junction bases unmatched: 6. CDR3 in DNA: TGTGCCAGTAAAGGGCGGGGGGGAAACAATGAGCAGTTCTTC. This codes for CASKGRGGNNEQFF.

This clonotype has ten or more counts. V usage is TRBV4-2 and J usage is TRBJ2-5, with TRBD2 matching 8 bases. The CDR3 length is 16 residues. Germline CDR1 and CDR2: LGHNA and YNFKEQ. Trimming cost V 0 bases and J 5 bases; bases outside gene matches: 8. CDR3 amino acids: CASSQDITAGEETQYF. The CDR3 nucleotides read TGTGCCAGCAGCCAAGATATCACAGCGGGGGAGGAGACCCAGTACTTC.

In its sample, this clonotype was seen many times. The CDR3 bases are TGCAGTGCCATCCGGGACAGTTCTTCCTACGAGCAGTACTTC. This sequence encodes CSAIRDSSSYEQYF. V is TRBV20-1 and J is TRBJ2-7; 7 positions agree with TRBD1. Germline CDR1 reads DFQATT; CDR2 reads SNEGSKA (reference sequence). Trimming at V came to 6 bases and at J to 1 base, leaving 9 bases not matched to a gene. The CDR3 has 14 amino acids.

This clonotype was recorded at least ten times. The rearrangement uses TRBV18 and TRBJ1-1; unclear D gene. The germline gives CDR1 KGHSH, CDR2 LQKENI. The CDR3 runs 14 residues. Trimming removed 4 bases at V and 0 bases at J, with 9 bases between. The CDR3 region is CASSRLLMNTEAFF. CDR3 in DNA: TGTGCCAGCTCACGCCTCTTGATGAACACTGAAGCTTTCTTT.